The source of this T cell receptor beta chain is a study of T cells in tuberculosis. V lost 0 bases, J lost 1 base, and 7 bases lay in between. Germline CDR1 and CDR2: SGHRS and YFSETQ. The CDR3 has 14 amino acids. As regards this clone: Other DNA sequences in the sample encode the same CDR3.

Data came from immunoSEQ multiplex PCR; TCRdb stores just in-frame clones and leaves some out. The sample has about 24,000 clones; roughly 96% are singletons. The receptor comes from a donor aged 5-35 years with latent tuberculosis or without tuberculosis infection. What was sequenced was PBMCs. V gene TRBV5-1 combines with J gene TRBJ1-2, with D possibly matching TRBD1 (5 bases). CDR3 loop: CASSLGQFNYGYTF. CDR3 bases: TGCGCCAGCAGCTTGGGACAGTTTAACTATGGCTACACCTTC.